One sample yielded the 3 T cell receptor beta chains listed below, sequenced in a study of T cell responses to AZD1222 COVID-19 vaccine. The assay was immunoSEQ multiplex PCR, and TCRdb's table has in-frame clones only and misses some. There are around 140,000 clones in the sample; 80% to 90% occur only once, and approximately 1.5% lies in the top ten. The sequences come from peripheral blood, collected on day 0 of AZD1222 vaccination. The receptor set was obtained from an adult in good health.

The CDR3 region has the DNA TGTGCCAGCAGTTTAGGCGGGACCGAGCAGTACTTC. It is translated as CASSLGGTEQYF. V and J are TRBV27 and TRBJ2-7; a weak D match, TRBD2 (6 bases). This CDR3 spans 12 amino acids. V gave up 2 bases and J gave up 6 bases, with 8 bases separating them. Germline V gives CDR1 MNHEY, CDR2 SMNVEV (reference sequence).

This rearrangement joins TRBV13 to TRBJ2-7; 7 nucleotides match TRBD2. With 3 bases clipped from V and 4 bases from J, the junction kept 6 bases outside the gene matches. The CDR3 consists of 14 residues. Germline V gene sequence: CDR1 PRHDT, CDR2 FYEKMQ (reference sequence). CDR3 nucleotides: TGTGCCAGCAGCTTTGCGGGAGATCTTTACGAGCAGTACTTC. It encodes CASSFAGDLYEQYF. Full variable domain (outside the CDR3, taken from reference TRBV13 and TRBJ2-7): AAGVIQSPRHLIKEKRETATLKCYPIPRHDTVYWYQQGPGQDPQFLISFYEKMQSDKGSIPDRFSAQQFSDYHSELNMSSLELGDSALYFCASSFAGDLYEQYFGPGTRLTVT.

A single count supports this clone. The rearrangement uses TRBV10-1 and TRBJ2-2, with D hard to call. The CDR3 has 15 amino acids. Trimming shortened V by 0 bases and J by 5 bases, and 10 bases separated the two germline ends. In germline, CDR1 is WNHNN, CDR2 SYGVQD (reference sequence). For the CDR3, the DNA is TGCGCCAGCAGTGAGTCGACGGGCCAAACCGGGGAGCTGTTTTTT. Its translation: CASSESTGQTGELFF.